These 10 T cell receptor beta chains were all obtained from the same sample, sequenced in a study of control samples from healthy donors and cancer patients. Profiling relied on immunoSEQ multiplex PCR, and the TCRdb table lists in-frame clones only, not all of them. The table shows some 120,000 clones, with around nine tenths occurring only once. The sequenced material came from blood. These TCRs come from a man aged 25-45 years in good health.

The V call is TRBV21-1, the J call TRBJ1-1. TRBV21-1 is assigned pseudogene status. CDR3 length: 17 amino acids. The CDR3 DNA reads TGTGCCAGCAGCAAAGCCGCGAGGGGGGGGATGAACACTGAAGCTTTCTTT. It yields the protein CASSKAARGGMNTEAFF.

The chain is built from TRBV29-1 and TRBJ1-1, with 9 bases lining up with TRBD1. CDR3 length equals 13 residues. CDR1 and CDR2 (germline): SQVTM, ANQGSEA. The junction had 8 bases not matched to a gene; V was cut back by 5 bases and J by 7 bases. CDR3 coding DNA: TGCAGCGTTATTACAGGGGGCTACGGTGAAGCTTTCTTT. Its translation: CSVITGGYGEAFF.

This clone was found once. V is TRBV16 and J is TRBJ2-5, with D hard to call. This CDR3 has 16 residues. The germline V gene encodes CDR1 KGHSY and CDR2 FQNENV. V gave up 1 base and J gave up 3 bases, with 15 bases separating them. The CDR3 DNA reads as TGTGCCAGCAGCCAATTTAAGGAACCTTCTAAAGAGACCCAGTACTTC. This codes for CASSQFKEPSKETQYF.

The CDR3 spells CSASGWGGSLNNYGYTF. CDR3 coding DNA: TGCAGTGCTAGTGGGTGGGGAGGATCCTTAAACAACTATGGCTACACCTTC. This chain uses TRBV20-1 with TRBJ1-2; no definite D call. The length of the CDR3 is 17 residues. Trimming took 3 bases from V and 2 from J, leaving 22 bases between them. Germline assignment: CDR1 DFQATT and CDR2 SNEGSKA (reference sequence).

V usage is TRBV27 and J usage is TRBJ1-6; no definite D call. Germline V gene data show CDR1 as MNHEY and CDR2 as SMNVEV (reference sequence). Trimming removed 5 bases at V and 0 bases at J, with 11 bases between. This CDR3 region has 16 residues. In DNA, the CDR3 is TGTGCCAGCAGTGGGAGGGCTACCTCCTATAATTCACCCCTCCACTTT. Its protein product is CASSGRATSYNSPLHF.

V and J are TRBV11-3 and TRBJ1-2; D is possibly TRBD1 (6 bases). Germline CDR1 SGHNT, CDR2 YENEEA. V was clipped by 0 bases and J by 3 bases, with 8 bases between them. The CDR3 contains 14 residues. Here the CDR3 DNA reads TGTGCCAGCAGCTTAGAGTACAGGGACTATGGCTACACCTTC. It codes for CASSLEYRDYGYTF. Full variable domain (remainder filled in from reference TRBV11-3 and TRBJ1-2): EAGVVQSPRYKIIEKKQPVAFWCNPISGHNTLYWYLQNLGQGPELLIRYENEEAVDDSQLPKDRFSAERLKGVDSTLKIQPAELGDSAVYLCASSLEYRDYGYTFGSGTRLTVV.

The chain links TRBV2 to TRBJ1-1, with D perhaps matching TRBD1 (6 bases). The CDR3 loop spans 13 amino acids. CDR1 and CDR2 from the germline V gene are SNHLY and FYNNEI. V lost 6 bases to trimming and J lost 7 bases, with 15 bases between them. DNA for the CDR3: TGTGCCAGCAGACTCCCGGGGGGCAGTGAAGCTTTCTTT. Its protein product is CASRLPGGSEAFF. Complete variable domain (other parts from reference TRBV2 and TRBJ1-1): EPEVTQTPSHQVTQMGQEVILRCVPISNHLYFYWYRQILGQKVEFLVSFYNNEISEKSEIFDDQFSVERPDGSNFTLKIRSTKLEDSAMYFCASRLPGGSEAFFGQGTRLTVV.

This clone appeared a single time. The gene calls are TRBV2 and TRBJ2-3, with TRBD2 matching over 8 bases. CDR3 length equals 15 residues. Germline V gene data show CDR1 as SNHLY and CDR2 as FYNNEI. V was clipped by 5 bases and J by 4 bases; unmatched bases: 8. The CDR3 loop reads CASSPFSTSADTQYF. The CDR3 DNA is TGTGCCAGCAGTCCCTTTTCGACTAGCGCAGATACGCAGTATTTT.

The chain's CDR3 is CSVTGPGGGTEAFF. The CDR3 DNA sequence: TGCAGCGTGACCGGGCCAGGTGGGGGGACTGAAGCTTTCTTT. V is TRBV29-1 and J is TRBJ1-1; maybe TRBD1 (5 bases). Germline CDR1 is SQVTM and CDR2 is ANQGSEA. The length of the CDR3 is 14 residues. Trimming left V 6 bases short and J 5 bases short, with 19 bases between.

The chain employs TRBV19 and TRBJ2-2, with D possibly TRBD1 on 6 matching bases. The CDR3 extends over 15 amino acids. Germline V gene lookup returns CDR1 LNHDA and CDR2 SQIVND (reference sequence). Trimming took off 3 bases at V and 5 bases at J, with 13 bases between the two ends. For the CDR3, the DNA is TGTGCCAGTAGTATGTCTACAGGGCATACCGGGGAGCTGTTTTTT. It is translated as CASSMSTGHTGELFF.